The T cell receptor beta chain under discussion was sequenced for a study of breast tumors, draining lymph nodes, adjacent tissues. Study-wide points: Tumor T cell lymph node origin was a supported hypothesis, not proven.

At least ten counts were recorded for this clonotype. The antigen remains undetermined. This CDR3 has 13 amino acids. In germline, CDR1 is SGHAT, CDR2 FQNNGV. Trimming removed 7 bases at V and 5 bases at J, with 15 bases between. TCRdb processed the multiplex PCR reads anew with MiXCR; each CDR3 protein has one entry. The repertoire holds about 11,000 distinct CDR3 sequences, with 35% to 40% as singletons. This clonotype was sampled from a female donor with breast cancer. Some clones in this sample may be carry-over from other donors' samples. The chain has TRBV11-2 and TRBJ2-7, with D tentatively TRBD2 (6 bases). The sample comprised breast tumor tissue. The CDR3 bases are TGTGCCAGCACCCGGGACTCTTTGGACGAGCAGTACTTC. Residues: CASTRDSLDEQYF.